This T cell receptor (beta chain) was retrieved from a study of T cells expressing NK-cell markers (TCRdb year 2020). Background for the entire study: TCR beta-chain repertoires were profiled in sorted CD3+CD56+NKG2C+, CD3+CD56+NKG2C- and CD3+CD56-NKG2C+ T-cell subsets from several donors. Of the eight sequenced donors, seven were found to be HCMV-seropositive and one was found to be HCMV-seronegative. All eight donors whose samples were sequenced were randomly selected healthy volunteers, three of them men and five women. The libraries were sequenced on Illumina HiSeq 2000/2500, MiSeq or NextSeq, producing 2 x 150 bp reads. Findings and caveats that apply to the study as a whole: For several donors, the dominant CD3+CD56+NKG2C+ clonotypes were among the top 10 CD8+ clonotypes and accounted for about 1.0-7.5% of CD8+ T cells. Those dominant clonotypes were again the most abundant among CD3+CD56-NKG2C+ cells in a few donors, at about 28.3-65%. Whether the expanded NKG2C-expressing T cell clones were specific for HCMV antigens remained unclear.

According to the germline V gene (reference sequence), CDR1 reads SGHNT and CDR2 reads YYREEE. Spanning cysteine to phenylalanine, the CDR3 consists of 15 amino acids. No DNA is recorded. A commercial ELISA kit detecting HCMV-specific IgG in serum was used to determine HCMV serostatus. Peripheral blood mononuclear cells were isolated from blood by Ficoll density gradient centrifugation. The sample was run on an Illumina HiSeq 2000. 5'RACE template switching, by which a universal primer site and unique molecular identifiers were added, was used to make TCR beta cDNA libraries. cDNA synthesis was primed from the TCR beta constant segment, followed by two successive PCR amplification steps. Per the authors' processing: Reads were demultiplexed and grouped by UMI with MIGEC, and clonotypes were assembled and quantified with MiTCR. Only TCR cDNA sequences supported by at least two reads were kept to exclude erroneous sequences. The tcR package was used for downstream repertoire analysis, with clonotypes matched between fractions based on CDR3 nucleotide sequence plus V segment. VDJmatch was used to annotate antigen specificity against VDJdb, with one amino acid substitution in CDR3 permitted. Following reprocessing of the reads by TCRdb, the data hold one row per CDR3 protein sequence and no DNA is available. Clone size and V and J calls follow TCRdb, not the original study. The table held for this sample gives some 120,000 distinct CDR3 sequences. The ten largest make up 15% to 20% of the sample.

Comment on this clonotype: Which antigen it targets is not known.

The chain links TRBV5-4 with TRBJ2-1; TCRdb's assignment of TRBD1 cannot be checked, as there is no DNA. The sample was blood T cells: a sorted CD56 or NKG2C T cell subset, CD4+ or CD8+ T cells, or bulk PBMC T cells (not recorded which). This receptor was taken from a woman aged 18 to 75 in good health. Here the CDR3 is given as CASSELGTGRNEQFF.